Listed here are 14 T cell receptor beta chains from one sample, sequenced in a study of CD8+ T cells in alopecia areata. Cells from pooled cutaneous lymph nodes were sorted by CD4, CD8alpha, NKG2D, NKG2ACE and other markers. As the sequencing template, cDNA was produced by extracting RNA and reverse transcribing it. Here immunoSEQ multiplex PCR was the method, and the copy in TCRdb shows in-frame clones only, minus some. The sample presents over 5,500 clones, none singletons. Sequenced: CD8+ T cells sorted from a lymph node. These receptors originate from a C3H/HeJ mouse with alopecia areata. The strain bears MHC haplotype H2-k.

This clone has just a few counts. Each gene name is a mouse one. The observed sequence ends 4 residues before the CDR3 terminus, with the missing tail filled in from the germline J gene. V and J are TRBV13-1 and TRBJ2-7, with TRBD2 matching over 10 bases. This CDR3 comprises 15 residues. In germline, CDR1 is NSHNY, CDR2 SYGAGN. CDR3 DNA, as far as it was read: TGTGCCAGCAGTGATGGGGAGGGACTGGGGTAT. This codes for CASSDGEGLGY. The whole CDR3 sequence reads CASSDGEGLGYEQYF.

A remark on this clone: Germline and genes: mouse. Coverage ceases 4 residues before the CDR3 finishes, and the germline J gene fills in the end. The J gene is TRBJ2-5, the V gene TRBV19; D may be TRBD1 (5 bases). Trimming cost V 5 bases and J 0 bases, with 7 bases left between them. CDR3 length: 13 amino acids. Germline V lookup: CDR1 FNHDT, CDR2 SITEND (reference sequence). This CDR3 is CASRTVNQDTQYF. CDR3 DNA (partial): TGTGCCAGCAGGACAGTTAACCAAGAC.

The table lists this clone with many counts. Gene names are the mouse ones. The sequenced fragment ends 4 residues before the CDR3 boundary, so the rest is inferred from the germline J gene. V gene TRBV1 combines with J gene TRBJ2-1; weak D call: TRBD1 (6 bases). Trimming cost V 5 bases and J 4 bases, with 15 bases left between them. Germline V gives CDR1 NSQYPW, CDR2 LRSPGD (reference sequence). This CDR3 region has 15 residues. CDR3 DNA, as far as it was read: TGCACCTGCAGTCAAAACAGGGAAAGGTATGCT. It encodes CTCSQNRERYA. The whole CDR3 sequence reads CTCSQNRERYAEQFF.

This clone was seen many times. Genes and germline are mouse. The CDR3 extends 4 residues past the end of the read, so its final part is completed from the germline J gene. The chain carries TRBV1 and TRBJ2-7; 8 bases agree with TRBD1. V shed 3 bases, J shed 1 base, and the junction held 2 bases outside the gene matches. CDR1 is NSQYPW, CDR2 LRSPGD, per germline (reference sequence). CDR3 length equals 14 residues. Incomplete CDR3 DNA: TGCACCTGCAGTGCCACAGGGGGGTCCTAT. Its protein product is CTCSATGGSY. The whole CDR3 is CTCSATGGSYEQYF.

By sample share, this clone is medium-sized. The listed genes are named as in mouse. From the germline J gene comes the end of the CDR3, since the read stops 4 residues before it. The V and J genes are TRBV16 and TRBJ1-2; 7 bases are a match to TRBD1. Germline V lookup: CDR1 SGHSA, CDR2 FRNQAP. CDR3 size: 15 residues. The J segment lost 0 bases and the V segment lost 5 bases, leaving 6 bases of the junction unmatched. CDR3 DNA (partial): TGTGCAAGCAGCCCCCTCGGGACAGCAAACTCC. Protein product: CASSPLGTANS. The entire CDR3 reads CASSPLGTANSDYTF. Full variable domain (rest looked up from reference TRBV16 and TRBJ1-2): NAGVIQTPRHKVTGKGQEATLWCEPISGHSAVFWYRQTIVQGLEFLTYFRNQAPIDDSGMPKERFSAQMPNQSHSTLKIQSTQPQDSAVYLCASSPLGTANSDYTFGSGTRLLVI.

By its share, this clone is medium-sized. Gene names are mouse gene names. The CDR3 extends 4 residues past the end of the read, so its final part is completed from the germline J gene. Other DNA sequences in the sample encode the same CDR3. The chain employs TRBV5 and TRBJ2-7, with TRBD1 matching over 10 bases. The CDR3 covers 14 residues. J lost 3 bases, V lost 1 base, and 0 bases had no gene match. CDR1 is LGHNA, CDR2 YNLKQL, per germline (reference sequence). CDR3: CASSQGTGGYEQYF. The sequenced part of the CDR3 DNA is TGTGCCAGCAGCCAAGGGACAGGGGGCTAT.

This clone is labeled as medium-sized. Gene names refer to mouse genes. The read stops 4 residues short of the end of the CDR3; the missing end is completed from the germline J gene. The V gene is TRBV13-3, the J gene TRBJ2-2; 7 nucleotides agree with TRBD1. The CDR3 contains 14 residues. The trim removed 5 bases at V and 3 bases at J, leaving 4 bases unmatched. CDR1 NNHDY and CDR2 SYVADS come from the germline V gene. The covered CDR3 bases are TGTGCCAGCAGACCCGGGACAGACACCGGG. It is translated as CASRPGTDTG. The full CDR3 is CASRPGTDTGQLYF. Full variable domain (remainder filled in from reference TRBV13-3 and TRBJ2-2): EAAVTQSPRSKVAVTGGKVTLSCHQTNNHDYMYWYRQDTGHGLRLIHYSYVADSTEKGDIPDGYKASRPSQENFSLILELASLSQTAVYFCASRPGTDTGQLYFGEGSKLTVL.

This clone was observed at least ten times. Each gene name is a mouse one. The read stops 4 residues short of the end of the CDR3; the missing end is completed from the germline J gene. The gene calls are TRBV16 and TRBJ2-4, with 8 bases that match TRBD1. The germline CDR1 and CDR2 sequences are SGHSA and FRNQAP. The CDR3 totals 14 residues. The part of the CDR3 DNA that was read is TGTGCAAGCAGCTTGACAGGGGAGAGGAAC. This codes for CASSLTGERN. The whole CDR3 sequence reads CASSLTGERNTLYF.

This clone showed up just a few times. Germline and genes: mouse. The read is 4 residues too short to cover the CDR3 end, so that end is filled in from the germline J gene. The chain is built from TRBV31 and TRBJ2-1, with TRBD1 as a possible D gene (6 bases). The germline gives CDR1 GKSSPN, CDR2 SITVG. This CDR3 has 14 amino acids. CDR3 loop: CAWSLAQGRAEQFF. CDR3 bases read: TGTGCCTGGAGTCTAGCACAGGGCCGGGCT.

This clone was seen repeatedly, ten times or more. The gene names here belong to mouse. From the germline J gene comes the end of the CDR3, since the read stops 4 residues before it. The rearrangement uses TRBV13-3 and TRBJ2-3, with D perhaps TRBD1 (6 bases). The ends were cut back, 5 bases at V and 0 bases at J, with 13 bases in the middle. Looked up from germline, CDR1 is NNHDY and CDR2 is SYVADS. The CDR3 is 15 amino acids. The CDR3 protein is CASRGTKNSAETLYF. The covered CDR3 bases are TGTGCCAGCAGGGGGACAAAAAATAGTGCAGAA.

Points on this clone: Gene names denote mouse genes. The sequence runs out 4 residues before the end of the CDR3; the remainder is reconstructed from the germline J gene. Different DNA sequences within this sample yield the same CDR3. This chain joins TRBV13-1 and TRBJ2-5; a possible D gene is TRBD2 (6 bases). CDR3 length equals 15 residues. CDR1 and CDR2 (germline): NSHNY, SYGAGN. Trimming removed 0 bases at V and 1 base at J, with 9 bases between. CDR3 protein: CASSDVLGDQDTQYF. CDR3 DNA, as far as it was read: TGTGCCAGCAGTGATGTACTGGGAGACCAAGAC.

At least ten counts were recorded for this clone. Germline and genes here are mouse. The read halts 4 residues ahead of the CDR3 end, with the missing end drawn from the germline J gene. The rearrangement joins TRBV16 to TRBJ2-1; perhaps TRBD2 as D (6 bases). V was cut by 1 base and J by 1 base, with 11 bases left in between. CDR1 and CDR2 (germline): SGHSA, FRNQAP. This CDR3 contains 16 residues. Partial CDR3 DNA: TGTGCAAGCAGCTTAGTCGATTGGGGGAACTATGCT. It encodes CASSLVDWGNYA. The full CDR3 reads CASSLVDWGNYAEQFF.

This clone qualifies as medium-sized (0.01 to 0.1%). Here the gene names and germline are mouse. The read stops 4 residues short of the end of the CDR3; the missing end is completed from the germline J gene. The chain is built from TRBV17 and TRBJ2-3; D ambiguous. The CDR3 has 13 residues. Trimming pared 1 base from V and 3 bases from J, leaving 5 bases between. Germline CDR1 is MNHDT and CDR2 is YYDKIL. The CDR3 here is CASSRGRAETLYF. The part of the CDR3 DNA that was read is TGTGCTAGCAGTAGAGGCAGGGCAGAA.

This clone was seen ten or more times. Mouse gene names and germline throughout. The CDR3 end is not reached by the read, which stops 4 residues before it; the germline J gene fills it in. The V gene is TRBV31, the J gene TRBJ2-3; 9 nucleotides align to TRBD1. Trimming cost V 7 bases and J 3 bases; bases outside gene matches: 5. This CDR3 is built from 13 residues. From germline, CDR1 is GKSSPN and CDR2 SITVG. The sequenced CDR3 bases are TGTGCCTACCGGGACAGGGTGGCAGAA. It encodes CAYRDRVAE. The whole CDR3 is CAYRDRVAETLYF.